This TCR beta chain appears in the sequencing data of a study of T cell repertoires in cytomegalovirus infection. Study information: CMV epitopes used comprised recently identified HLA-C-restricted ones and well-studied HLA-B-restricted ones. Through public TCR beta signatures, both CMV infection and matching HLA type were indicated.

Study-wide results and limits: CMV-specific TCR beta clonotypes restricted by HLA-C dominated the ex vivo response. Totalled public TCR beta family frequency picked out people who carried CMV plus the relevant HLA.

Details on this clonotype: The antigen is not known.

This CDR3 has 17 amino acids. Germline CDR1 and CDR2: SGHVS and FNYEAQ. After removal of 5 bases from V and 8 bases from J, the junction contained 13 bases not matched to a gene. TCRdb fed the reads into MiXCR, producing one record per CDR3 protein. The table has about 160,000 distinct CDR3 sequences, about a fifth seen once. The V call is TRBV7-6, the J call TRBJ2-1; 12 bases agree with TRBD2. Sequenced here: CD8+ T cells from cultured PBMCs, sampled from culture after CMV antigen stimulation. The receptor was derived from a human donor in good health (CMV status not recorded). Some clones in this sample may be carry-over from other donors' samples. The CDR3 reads CASSLLLTSGGLHEQFF. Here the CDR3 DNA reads TGTGCCAGCAGCCTACTACTGACTAGCGGGGGATTGCATGAGCAGTTCTTC. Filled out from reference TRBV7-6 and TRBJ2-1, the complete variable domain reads GAGVSQSPRYKVTKRGQDVALRCDPISGHVSLYWYRQALGQGPEFLTYFNYEAQQDKSGLPNDRFSAERPEGSISTLTIQRTEQRDSAMYRCASSLLLTSGGLHEQFFGPGTRLTVL.